A selection of T cell receptor beta chains follows, all from one sample in a study of shared clonotypes between healthy human individuals. Sequencing was performed with immunoSEQ multiplex PCR; in TCRdb, only in-frame clones are kept and a portion is missing. The repertoire has approximately 1,500,000 clones, approximately 98% of them found once; the top ten carry 0.45%. Material: naive CD4+ T cells sorted from blood. These receptors were obtained from a man aged 30-40 years in good health. Both conserved end residues are trimmed from each CDR3.

J | V | CDR3
TRBJ2-5 | TRBV11-2 | ASSPGAVETQY
TRBJ2-7 | TRBV5-1 | ASSPVLSYEQY
TRBJ2-3 | TRBV5-5 | ASSLVSLAGADTQY
TRBJ2-7 | TRBV5-1 | ASSSYTGVYEQY
TRBJ1-1 | TRBV19 | ASSTQGRAEAF
TRBJ1-2 | TRBV6-1 | ASTGATDYGYT
TRBJ2-5 | TRBV13 | ASSVSRLSLHKYQETQY
TRBJ1-5 | TRBV15 | ATRDSNQPQH
TRBJ2-1 | TRBV4-3 | ASSQERVGTYNEQF
TRBJ2-1 | TRBV2 | ASISSGAYNEQF
TRBJ2-2 | TRBV6-6 | ASRPGLNTGELF